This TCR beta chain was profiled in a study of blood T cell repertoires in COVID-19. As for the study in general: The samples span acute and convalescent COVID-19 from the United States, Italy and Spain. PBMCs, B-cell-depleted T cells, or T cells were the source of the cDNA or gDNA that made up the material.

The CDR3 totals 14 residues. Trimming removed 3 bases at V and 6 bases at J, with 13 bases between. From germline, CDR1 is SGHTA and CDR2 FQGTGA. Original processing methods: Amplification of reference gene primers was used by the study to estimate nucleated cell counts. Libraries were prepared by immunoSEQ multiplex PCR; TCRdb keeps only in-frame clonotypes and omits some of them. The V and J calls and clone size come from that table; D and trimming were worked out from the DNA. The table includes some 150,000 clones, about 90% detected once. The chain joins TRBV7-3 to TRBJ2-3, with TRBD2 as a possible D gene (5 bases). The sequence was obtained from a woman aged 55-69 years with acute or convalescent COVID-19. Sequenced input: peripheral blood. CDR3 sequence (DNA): TGTGCCAGCAGCTTCTTCAGCTCGGGGGATACGCAGTATTTT. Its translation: CASSFFSSGDTQYF.